This entry is about one T cell receptor (beta chain). The CDR3 totals 14 residues. Trimming cost V 5 bases and J 3 bases, with 13 bases left between them. Germline V gene data show CDR1 as MDHEN and CDR2 as SYDVKM. These data come from a study of blood T cell repertoires in COVID-19. TCRdb keeps only in-frame clones here, not all; method: immunoSEQ multiplex PCR. The sample holds 200,000 to 250,000 clones, 80% to 90% seen once. The sequenced material came from PBMCs or T cells enriched from blood (not recorded which). This receptor was identified in a woman aged 18-29 years in a cohort exposed to, infected with or recovered from COVID-19 (not recorded which). This sequence joins TRBV28 and TRBJ1-1; D remains unclear. CDR3: CASSRPGGYTEAFF. The CDR3 bases are TGTGCCAGCAGTCGGCCAGGAGGGTACACTGAAGCTTTCTTT.